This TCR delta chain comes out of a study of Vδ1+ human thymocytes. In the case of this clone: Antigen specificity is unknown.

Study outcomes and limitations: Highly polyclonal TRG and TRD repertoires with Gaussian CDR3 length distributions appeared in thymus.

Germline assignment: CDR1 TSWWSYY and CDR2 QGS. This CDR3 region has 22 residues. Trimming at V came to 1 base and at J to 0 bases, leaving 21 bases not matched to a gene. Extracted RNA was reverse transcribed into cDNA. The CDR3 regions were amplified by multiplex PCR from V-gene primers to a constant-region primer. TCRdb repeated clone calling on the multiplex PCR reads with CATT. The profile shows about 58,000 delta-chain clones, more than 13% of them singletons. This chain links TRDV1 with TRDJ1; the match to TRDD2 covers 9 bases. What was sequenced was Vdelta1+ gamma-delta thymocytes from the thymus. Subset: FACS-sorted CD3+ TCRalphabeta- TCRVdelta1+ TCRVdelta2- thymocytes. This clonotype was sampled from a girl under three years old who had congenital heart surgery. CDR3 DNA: TGTGCTCTTGGGGAACCTTCCTTCCTACCTGGGGGTCTAGCAAAATACACCGATAAACTCATCTTT. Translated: CALGEPSFLPGGLAKYTDKLIF.